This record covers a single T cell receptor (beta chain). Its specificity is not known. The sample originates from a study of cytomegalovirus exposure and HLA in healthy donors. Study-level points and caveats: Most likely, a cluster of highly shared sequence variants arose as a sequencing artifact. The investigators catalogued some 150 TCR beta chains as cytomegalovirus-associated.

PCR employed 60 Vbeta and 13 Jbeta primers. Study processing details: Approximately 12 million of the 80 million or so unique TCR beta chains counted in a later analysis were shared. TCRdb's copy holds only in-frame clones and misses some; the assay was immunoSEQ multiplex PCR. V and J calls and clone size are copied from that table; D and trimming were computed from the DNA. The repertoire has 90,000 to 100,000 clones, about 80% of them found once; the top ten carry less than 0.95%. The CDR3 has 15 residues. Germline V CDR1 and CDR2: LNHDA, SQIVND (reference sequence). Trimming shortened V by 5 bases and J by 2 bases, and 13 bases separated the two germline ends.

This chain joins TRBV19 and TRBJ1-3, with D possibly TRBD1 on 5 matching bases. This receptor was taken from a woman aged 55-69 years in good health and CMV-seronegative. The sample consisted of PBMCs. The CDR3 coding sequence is TGTGCCAGTAGTCCTACACAGGCGGCTGGAAACACCATATATTTT. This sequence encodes CASSPTQAAGNTIYF.